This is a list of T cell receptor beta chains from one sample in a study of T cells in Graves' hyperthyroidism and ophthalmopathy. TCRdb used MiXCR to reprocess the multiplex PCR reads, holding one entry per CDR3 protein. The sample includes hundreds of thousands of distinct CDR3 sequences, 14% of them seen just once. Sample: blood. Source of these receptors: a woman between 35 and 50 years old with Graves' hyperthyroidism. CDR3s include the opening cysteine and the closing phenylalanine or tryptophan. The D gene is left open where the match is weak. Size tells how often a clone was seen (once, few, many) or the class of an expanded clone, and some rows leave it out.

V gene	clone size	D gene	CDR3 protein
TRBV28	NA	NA	CASSLREPQHF
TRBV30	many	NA	CAWSGDFSATEAFF
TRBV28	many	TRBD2	CASSFGITSGLVYEQYF
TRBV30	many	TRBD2	CAWRTSGPYNEQFF
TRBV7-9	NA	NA	CASSLQTSERQFF
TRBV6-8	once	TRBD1	CAGSQTITGGYGYTF
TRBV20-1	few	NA	CSASGGNYGYTF
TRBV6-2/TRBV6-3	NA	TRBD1	CAVQTGGVSGTGELFF
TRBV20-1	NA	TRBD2	CSASRTSGNNEQFF
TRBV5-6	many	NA	CASSLQGLFGNSPLHF
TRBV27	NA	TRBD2	CASSLIAGGDTQYF
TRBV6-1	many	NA	CASTDRETQYF
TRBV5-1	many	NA	CASKRLQGRSGGGYTF
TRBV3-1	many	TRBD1	CASSPRTGNGQPQHF
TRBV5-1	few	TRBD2	CASRTGTSSYEQYF
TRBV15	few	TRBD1	CATGDRAYNEQFF
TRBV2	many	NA	CASQGFDQPQHF
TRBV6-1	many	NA	CAILLRDKTYEQYF
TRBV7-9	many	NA	CASSSGQGHRENEQYF
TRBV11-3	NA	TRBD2	CASSLVTSGSRYNEQFF
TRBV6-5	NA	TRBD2	CASSYRLTSGRNDEQFF
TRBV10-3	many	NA	CAISEFGGLNTGELFF
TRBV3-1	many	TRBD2	CASSRTSGRVSTQYF
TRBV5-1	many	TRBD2	CASRAGTSSDTQYF
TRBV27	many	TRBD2	CASNGFEAGVGEQFF
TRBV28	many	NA	CASSPPWGLGNTEAFF
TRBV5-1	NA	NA	CASSSGGGSDPREQFF
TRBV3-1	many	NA	CASSQGALGTEAFF
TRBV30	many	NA	CAWSVYTEAFF
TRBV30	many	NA	CAWRAHLAGNTIYF
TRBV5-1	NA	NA	CASSTDGTLSYEQYF
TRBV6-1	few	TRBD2	CASTWGGEETQYF
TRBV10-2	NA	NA	CASNPGTGELFF
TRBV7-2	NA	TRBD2	CASSGGTLAGGGGTQYF
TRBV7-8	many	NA	CASSLAGSLNTEAFF
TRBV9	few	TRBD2	CASSPSWVAGETQYF
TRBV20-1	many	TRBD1	CSAGVPGQGETQYF
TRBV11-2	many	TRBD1	CASSLGDRVETQYF
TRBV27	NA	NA	CASSRDRQSYEQYF
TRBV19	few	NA	CASRVTGGGENGYTF
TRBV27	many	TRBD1	CASSLRRDRPSYEQYF
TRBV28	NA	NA	CASREGGSGANVLTF